Below, one TCR beta chain is given with its context. Its antigen is not known. These data come from a study of T cell responses to AZD1222 COVID-19 vaccine. Measured with immunoSEQ multiplex PCR; TCRdb has only the in-frame clones, and not every one. This sample has 110,000 to 150,000 clones, with about 93% found just once. V trimming: 3 bases; J trimming: 8 bases; junction bases outside the gene matches: 6. Germline CDR1 is SGHTA and CDR2 is FQGNSA. CDR3 length: 14 residues. Study-wide results and caveats: Spike was spanned by vaccine-associated CD4 TCRs, with dominance at 160-218 and 743-854.

This TCR came from an adult in good health. This chain connects TRBV7-2 to TRBJ1-4, with 7 nucleotides matching TRBD1. The sample was peripheral blood, taken on day 0 of AZD1222 vaccination. The CDR3 region has the DNA TGTGCCAGCAGCTTCACAGGGGAATCCGAAAAACTGTTTTTT. Translation gives CASSFTGESEKLFF.